The 10 T cell receptor beta chains reported below all come from one sample, sequenced in a study of blood T cell repertoires in COVID-19. TCRdb's table, derived via immunoSEQ multiplex PCR, lists solely in-frame clones and lacks some. The sample lists some 140,000 clones, roughly 83% occurring once. The sample comprised peripheral blood. Receptor source: a woman older than 75 with acute or convalescent COVID-19.

The V and J genes are TRBV4-3 and TRBJ1-6, with D unresolved. The CDR3 is 15 amino acids. Germline CDR1 is LGHNA and CDR2 is YSLEER. Between the trimmed V and J ends, which lost 0 bases and 13 bases, there was a span of 16 bases. In DNA form, the CDR3 reads TGCGCCAGCAGCCAAGATTCCTACAGCCGTTCGCCCCTCCACTTT. Protein: CASSQDSYSRSPLHF.

The chain couples TRBV12-5 to TRBJ1-2; no firm D call. V was shortened by 3 bases and J by 4 bases, with 9 bases between the two germline ends. This CDR3 comprises 13 residues. Germline CDR1 is LGHNT and CDR2 is FRNRAP. The CDR3 DNA reads as TGTGCTAGTGGTTTATACGACACCTATGGCTACACCTTC. Translating it yields CASGLYDTYGYTF. The full variable domain, completed using reference TRBV12-5 and TRBJ1-2, is DARVTQTPRHKVTEMGQEVTMRCQPILGHNTVFWYRQTMMQGLELLAYFRNRAPLDDSGMPKDRFSAEMPDATLATLKIQPSEPRDSAVYFCASGLYDTYGYTFGSGTRLTVV.

This clone appeared a single time. The V and J genes are TRBV6-5 and TRBJ2-5; TRBD2 might be the D (6 bases). Trimming cost V 4 bases and J 10 bases, with 16 bases left between them. The CDR3 is 13 residues long. Per the germline V gene, CDR1 is MNHEY and CDR2 is SVGAGI. The DNA for the CDR3 is TGTGCCAGCAGTTCCCCCGGGCGGGGTGACCAGTACTTC. Amino acids: CASSSPGRGDQYF.

The genes are TRBV6-5 and TRBJ1-2; a weak D match, TRBD1 (6 bases). V lost 4 bases to trimming and J lost 8 bases, with 17 bases between them. The CDR3 covers 14 residues. Germline loops: CDR1 MNHEY, CDR2 SVGAGI. The CDR3 sequence: CASSFPAGAWGYTF. DNA for the CDR3: TGTGCCAGCAGTTTCCCCGCGGGGGCGTGGGGCTACACCTTC.

The V call is TRBV5-1, the J call TRBJ2-2; TRBD1 matches 8 bases. There are 16 residues in the CDR3. The germline V gene encodes CDR1 SGHRS and CDR2 YFSETQ. Trimming took 1 base from V and 2 from J; bases not matched to a gene: 4. The CDR3 nucleotides read TGCGCCAGCAGCTTGAGGGCAGGGGGCAACACCGGGGAGCTGTTTTTT. Protein: CASSLRAGGNTGELFF.

This clone was observed many times. This chain connects TRBV3-1 (or the pseudogene TRBV3-2) to TRBJ1-2, with a tentative D call TRBD1 (6 bases). Germline V gives CDR1 LGHDT, CDR2 YNNKEL (reference sequence). The CDR3 is 15 residues long. Trimming took 6 bases from V and 1 from J, leaving 15 bases between them. The CDR3 nucleotides read TGTGCCAGCAGTCTGGGGGCCAGTATTAACTATGGCTACACCTTC. It is translated as CASSLGASINYGYTF.

This clone was recorded a few times. This chain links TRBV5-1 with TRBJ2-5; 8 bases are shared with TRBD2. The CDR3 is 16 amino acids. Germline V gene data show CDR1 as SGHRS and CDR2 as YFSETQ. V shed 0 bases and J 5 bases; nucleotides not matched to a gene: 9. This CDR3 is CASSLAGRGAGETQYF. The CDR3 nucleotides read TGCGCCAGCAGCTTGGCCGGGCGGGGGGCCGGGGAGACCCAGTACTTC.

This clone appeared a single time. The J gene is TRBJ2-7, the V gene TRBV7-2; no firm D call. V shed 2 bases and J shed 2 bases, with 13 bases lying between them. Germline CDR1 reads SGHTA; CDR2 reads FQGNSA. There are 15 residues in the CDR3. CDR3 bases: TGTGCCAGCAGCTTAATGGCTGGGCTACCCTACGAGCAGTACTTC. Residues: CASSLMAGLPYEQYF.

The chain uses TRBV3-1 (or the pseudogene TRBV3-2) and TRBJ2-5; TRBD1 might be the D (6 bases). Germline CDR1 and CDR2: LGHDT and YNNKEL (reference sequence). The V end was cut by 4 bases, the J end by 5 bases, with 14 bases between. CDR3 length equals 14 residues. CDR3 protein: CASSLGTSGETQYF. For the CDR3, the DNA is TGTGCCAGCAGCCTCGGGACAAGTGGGGAGACCCAGTACTTC.

As concerns this clone: Within the sample, other DNA sequences also encode this same CDR3. The V and J genes are TRBV18 and TRBJ2-3, with 9 bases lining up with TRBD1. Per the germline V gene, CDR1 is KGHSH and CDR2 is LQKENI. CDR3 length: 15 residues. V lost 3 bases and J lost 1; bases outside the gene matches: 2. The CDR3 here is CASSPGQGGTDTQYF. In DNA form, the CDR3 reads TGTGCCAGCTCACCGGGACAGGGAGGCACAGATACGCAGTATTTT.